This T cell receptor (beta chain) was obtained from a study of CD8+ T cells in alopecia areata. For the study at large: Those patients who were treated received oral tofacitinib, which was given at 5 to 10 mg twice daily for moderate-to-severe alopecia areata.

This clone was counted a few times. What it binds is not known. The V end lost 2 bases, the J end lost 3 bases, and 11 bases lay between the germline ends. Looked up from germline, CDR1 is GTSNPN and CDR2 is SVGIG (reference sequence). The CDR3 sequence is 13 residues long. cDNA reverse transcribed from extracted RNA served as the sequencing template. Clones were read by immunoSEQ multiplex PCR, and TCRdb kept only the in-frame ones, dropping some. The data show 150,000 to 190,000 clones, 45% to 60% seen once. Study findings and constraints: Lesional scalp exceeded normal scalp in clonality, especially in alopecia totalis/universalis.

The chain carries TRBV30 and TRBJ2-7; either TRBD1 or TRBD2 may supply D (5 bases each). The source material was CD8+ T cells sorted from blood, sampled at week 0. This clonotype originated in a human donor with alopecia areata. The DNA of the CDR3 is TGTGCCTGGAGTATCGGGGCAAACTACGAGCAGTACTTC. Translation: CAWSIGANYEQYF.